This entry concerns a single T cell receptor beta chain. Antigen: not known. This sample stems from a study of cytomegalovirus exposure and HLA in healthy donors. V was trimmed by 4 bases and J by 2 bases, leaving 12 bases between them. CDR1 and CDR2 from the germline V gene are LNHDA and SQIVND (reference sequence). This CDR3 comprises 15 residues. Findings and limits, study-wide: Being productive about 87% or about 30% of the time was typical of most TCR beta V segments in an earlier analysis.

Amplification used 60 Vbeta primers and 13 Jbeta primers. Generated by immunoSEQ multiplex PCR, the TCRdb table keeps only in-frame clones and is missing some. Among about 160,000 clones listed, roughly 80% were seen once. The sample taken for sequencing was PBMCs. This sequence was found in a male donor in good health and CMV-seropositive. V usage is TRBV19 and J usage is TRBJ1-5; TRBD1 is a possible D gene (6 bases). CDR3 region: CASSTTGWGNQPQHF. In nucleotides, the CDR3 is TGTGCCAGTAGTACCACAGGGTGGGGCAATCAGCCCCAGCATTTT.